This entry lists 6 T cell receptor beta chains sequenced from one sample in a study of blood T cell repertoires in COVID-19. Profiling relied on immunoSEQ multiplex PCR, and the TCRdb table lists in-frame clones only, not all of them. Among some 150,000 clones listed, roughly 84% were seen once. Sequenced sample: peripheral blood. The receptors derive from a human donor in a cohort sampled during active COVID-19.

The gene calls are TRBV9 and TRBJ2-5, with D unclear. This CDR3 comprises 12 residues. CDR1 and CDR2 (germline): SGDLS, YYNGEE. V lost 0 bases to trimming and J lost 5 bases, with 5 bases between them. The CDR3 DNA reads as TGTGCCAGCAGCGTAGGGCTCGAGACCCAGTACTTC. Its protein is CASSVGLETQYF. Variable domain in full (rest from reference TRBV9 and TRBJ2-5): DSGVTQTPKHLITATGQRVTLRCSPRSGDLSVYWYQQSLDQGLQFLIQYYNGEERAKGNILERFSAQQFPDLHSELNLSSLELGDSALYFCASSVGLETQYFGPGTRLLVL.

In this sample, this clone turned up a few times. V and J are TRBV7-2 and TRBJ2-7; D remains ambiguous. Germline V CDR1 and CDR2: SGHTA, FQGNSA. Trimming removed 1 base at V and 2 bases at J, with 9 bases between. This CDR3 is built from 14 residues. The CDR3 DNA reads TGTGCCAGCAGCTTAGATCACGGAGCCTACGAGCAGTACTTC. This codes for CASSLDHGAYEQYF.

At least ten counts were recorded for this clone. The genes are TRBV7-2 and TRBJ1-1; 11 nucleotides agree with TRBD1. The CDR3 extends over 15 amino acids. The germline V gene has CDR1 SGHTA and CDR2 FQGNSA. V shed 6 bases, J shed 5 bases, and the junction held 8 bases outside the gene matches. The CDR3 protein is CASRLRTGGWTEAFF. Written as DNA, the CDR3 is TGTGCCAGCAGACTTCGGACAGGGGGCTGGACTGAAGCTTTCTTT.

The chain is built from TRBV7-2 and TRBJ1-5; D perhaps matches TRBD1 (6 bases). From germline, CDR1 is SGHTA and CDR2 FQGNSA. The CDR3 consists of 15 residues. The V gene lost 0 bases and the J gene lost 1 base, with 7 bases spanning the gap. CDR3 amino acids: CASSLATGSNQPQHF. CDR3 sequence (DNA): TGTGCCAGCAGCTTAGCGACAGGCAGCAATCAGCCCCAGCATTTT.

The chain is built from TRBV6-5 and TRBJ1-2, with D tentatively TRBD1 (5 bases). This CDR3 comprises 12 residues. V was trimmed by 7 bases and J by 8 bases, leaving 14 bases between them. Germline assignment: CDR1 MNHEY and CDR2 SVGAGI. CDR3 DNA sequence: TGTGCCAGCAAAAAGCAGGGAGGCGGCTACACCTTC. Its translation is CASKKQGGGYTF.

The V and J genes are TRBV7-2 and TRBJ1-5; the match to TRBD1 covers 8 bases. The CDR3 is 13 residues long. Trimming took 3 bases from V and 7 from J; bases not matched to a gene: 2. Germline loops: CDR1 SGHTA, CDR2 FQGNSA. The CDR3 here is CASSLDRAQPQHF. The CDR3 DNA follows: TGTGCCAGCAGCTTGGACAGGGCGCAGCCCCAGCATTTT.